This T cell receptor beta chain was observed in a study of T cell clonality in common variable immunodeficiency. This clone appeared many times. Its antigen is unknown. The sequence runs out 3 residues before the end of the CDR3; the remainder is reconstructed from the germline J gene. Control and CVID samples contributed equal amounts of genomic DNA. The repertoire was sequenced with immunoSEQ multiplex PCR; TCRdb's copy has only in-frame clones and lacks some. This sample carries roughly 50,000 clones and no singletons, and less than 4% goes to the top ten. V gave up 3 bases and J gave up 2 bases, with 11 bases separating them. This CDR3 has 13 residues. CDR1 is DFQATT, CDR2 SNEGSKA, per germline (reference sequence). Study outcomes and limitations: TCRbeta clonality was increased in CVID versus healthy controls.

The rearrangement joins TRBV20-1 to TRBJ2-7, with a weak D call TRBD1 (5 bases). The receptor was isolated from a person aged 18 to 70 in good health. Source material: peripheral blood mononuclear cells. The CDR3 here is CSASETATYEQYF. The sequenced CDR3 bases are TGCAGTGCTAGCGAGACAGCAACCTACGAG.